A selection of T cell receptor beta chains follows, all from one sample in a study of T cell responses to AZD1222 COVID-19 vaccine. Assay used: immunoSEQ multiplex PCR; TCRdb lists only in-frame clones, some missing. The sample records approximately 140,000 clones, roughly nine tenths being singletons. The sample consisted of peripheral blood, taken on day 0 of AZD1222 vaccination. These TCRs come from an adult in good health. CDR3s include the opening cysteine and the closing phenylalanine or tryptophan. The D gene is left open where the match is weak. Not every row has a clone size; where given, it reads once, few, many or a size class.

size,J,V,D,CDR3
-,TRBJ1-5,TRBV27,TRBD1,CASSLRAGGLQPQHF
-,TRBJ1-2,TRBV30,TRBD1,CAWGQGGYGYTF
once,TRBJ1-2,TRBV12-3/TRBV12-4,-,CASSFTGQGGYTF
-,TRBJ2-3,TRBV9,TRBD2,CASSVYPRPSGRARGTDTQYF
-,TRBJ2-3,TRBV24-1,-,CATSDGDGSVTDTQYF
-,TRBJ2-1,TRBV7-9,-,CASSSAYNEQFF
-,TRBJ2-7,TRBV11-2,TRBD1,CASSSLGQVNYEQYF
-,TRBJ2-7,TRBV5-1,-,CASSLDPSSYEQYF
-,TRBJ1-3,TRBV4-3,-,CASSHRFVGDQGIYF
-,TRBJ2-7,TRBV19,-,CASSSGTKLYF
-,TRBJ1-3,TRBV5-6,-,CASSFSGLFSGNTIYF
once,TRBJ2-5,TRBV28,TRBD2,CASSFWASGRTGFKETQYF
-,TRBJ2-3,TRBV7-2,-,CASSSRVRTDTQYF
once,TRBJ2-1,TRBV5-6,-,CASSWMGASGLNEQFF
-,TRBJ1-1,TRBV29-1,-,CSVALWAEAFF
once,TRBJ2-2,TRBV9,-,CASSERGWLGANTGELFF
-,TRBJ2-1,TRBV4-2,TRBD2,CASSQVAGRAYNEQFF
-,TRBJ1-5,TRBV23-1,-,CASRPLRPQHF
-,TRBJ2-5,TRBV7-9,-,CASQPRGARGTQYF
-,TRBJ1-1,TRBV19,TRBD1,CASRATDRPFTEAFF
-,TRBJ1-5,TRBV15,TRBD1,CATSTGRDRGIVWPQHF
few,TRBJ2-3,TRBV19,-,CASSSGGGHTDTQYF
once,TRBJ2-5,TRBV11-3,TRBD1,CASSSGSPGTAETQYF
once,TRBJ2-3,TRBV9,TRBD2,CASSVGTSGRSDTQYF
-,TRBJ1-6,TRBV2,-,CASSAAGLDSPLHF
-,TRBJ1-3,TRBV4-1,-,CASSQVQALGNTIYF
-,TRBJ2-3,TRBV10-3,TRBD2,CAILRTSGRASTDTQYF
-,TRBJ1-3,TRBV28,TRBD1,CASRKTGAPGNTIYF
-,TRBJ1-2,TRBV20-1,-,CSASPAGIGYTF
once,TRBJ1-2,TRBV19,-,CASSFLDSPYTGYTF
-,TRBJ2-2,TRBV5-1,TRBD2,CASSLRIAGTGELFF
-,TRBJ1-3,TRBV10-3,-,CAISESPGAPGNTIYF
-,TRBJ2-2,TRBV28,-,CASWGTSKNTGELFF
-,TRBJ1-2,TRBV5-1,-,CASTASPGASGYTF
-,TRBJ2-5,TRBV5-4,TRBD2,CASSPGTSKETQYF
once,TRBJ2-1,TRBV5-5,-,CASSLVGGSYNEQFF
-,TRBJ2-1,TRBV28,TRBD2,CARTASGRYNEQFF
-,TRBJ1-4,TRBV6-2/TRBV6-3,-,CASSDGSRPNEKLFF
-,TRBJ1-2,TRBV7-9,-,CASSSSWEGGYGYTF
-,TRBJ1-1,TRBV12-3/TRBV12-4,-,CATGRTGGLEAFF
-,TRBJ2-1,TRBV18,-,CASSPLADTYNEQFF
-,TRBJ1-5,TRBV7-9,-,CASGNSNQPQHF
-,TRBJ1-2,TRBV4-1,TRBD1,CASSQRQGANYGYTF
-,TRBJ1-6,TRBV30,-,CAWSSSTGGNSPLHF
-,TRBJ1-2,TRBV14,-,CASSPRRGGGYTF
-,TRBJ1-1,TRBV29-1,-,CSVSLETKKAFF
-,TRBJ1-2,TRBV28,TRBD1,CASSLAPWGDRVPHYGYTF
-,TRBJ2-3,TRBV2,-,CASSFRPTDTQYF
-,TRBJ1-5,TRBV5-1,-,CASSLGGQENQPQHF
-,TRBJ2-7,TRBV6-5,TRBD2,CASSRSTSGSHEQYF
-,TRBJ2-7,TRBV11-2,-,CASSLSITGSYYEQYF
-,TRBJ1-5,TRBV18,TRBD1,CASSPERGRQPQHF
-,TRBJ1-2,TRBV6-5,TRBD1,CASSTGGLRYGYTF
-,TRBJ1-1,TRBV18,-,CASSPHEGWPEAFF